This T cell receptor (beta chain) was identified during a study of T cell responses to AZD1222 COVID-19 vaccine. Comments on this clone: Antigen specificity is unknown.

The table came from immunoSEQ multiplex PCR; TCRdb's copy has only in-frame clones and leaves some out. Of 40,000 to 55,000 clones listed, about 86% are singletons. CDR1 is MNHEY, CDR2 SVGAGI, per germline. V was clipped by 6 bases and J by 3 bases; unmatched bases: 3. CDR3 length equals 13 residues. General observations from the study: Mostly white British, mostly female donors; authors suggested clonal diversity may be underestimated. An increase in Spike-specific TCR breadth and depth was observed after two AZD1222 doses. Across spike, vaccine-associated CD4 TCRs were found, dominant at 160-218 and 743-854.

The starting material was peripheral blood, obtained 28 days after the second AZD1222 dose. This receptor was obtained from an adult who received the AZD1222 COVID-19 vaccine. The chain recombines TRBV6-5 with TRBJ2-5, with 8 bases lining up with TRBD2. DNA for the CDR3: TGTGCCAGCAGGGGACTAGTAGAAGAGACCCAGTACTTC. Residues: CASRGLVEETQYF.